Listed below are T cell receptor beta chains from one sample, sequenced in a study of post-analysis software for immune sequencing data. TCRdb analysed the PCR reads with MiXCR anew, one entry per CDR3 protein. The table has 750,000 to 950,000 distinct CDR3 sequences, about 53% seen once. The sequencing sample was made of blood. The origin of the receptors is a girl between 5 and 17 years old with multiple sclerosis. Each CDR3 is given with its conserved first and last residue. The order of the fields is V gene, J gene, CDR3 protein.

V gene: TRBV29-1; J gene: TRBJ2-7; CDR3 protein: CSVVGHQSPYEQYF
V gene: TRBV7-2; J gene: TRBJ2-3; CDR3 protein: CASSLDMAGGRYTQYF
V gene: TRBV5-1; J gene: -; CDR3 protein: CVSSLGNYEQYF
V gene: TRBV6-5; J gene: TRBJ2-4; CDR3 protein: CASSPGTGPKNIQYF
V gene: TRBV20-1; J gene: TRBJ2-7; CDR3 protein: CSAMVIGPYEQYF
V gene: TRBV5-1; J gene: TRBJ1-1; CDR3 protein: CASSFGNSPPTEAFF
V gene: TRBV5-1; J gene: TRBJ2-3; CDR3 protein: CASSRTWQGGSTDTQYF
V gene: TRBV4-1; J gene: TRBJ1-5; CDR3 protein: CTSSGINQPQHF
V gene: TRBV12-3/TRBV12-4; J gene: TRBJ2-7; CDR3 protein: CASRYSGVAYEQYF
V gene: TRBV9; J gene: TRBJ2-7; CDR3 protein: CASSSSATHYEQYF
V gene: TRBV20-1; J gene: TRBJ2-4; CDR3 protein: CSARRTSGRAGAKNIQYF
V gene: TRBV5-1; J gene: TRBJ2-3; CDR3 protein: CASSLSDDTQYF
V gene: TRBV29-1; J gene: TRBJ2-3; CDR3 protein: CSGAGTDTQYF
V gene: TRBV10-3; J gene: TRBJ2-1; CDR3 protein: CAISEDTYNEQFF
V gene: TRBV6-5; J gene: TRBJ2-3; CDR3 protein: CASSYSIEGNGRTDTQYF
V gene: TRBV5-5; J gene: -; CDR3 protein: CASSSDRGRTYEQYF
V gene: TRBV15; J gene: TRBJ1-1; CDR3 protein: CATSQGYSTEAFF
V gene: TRBV20-1; J gene: TRBJ2-5; CDR3 protein: CSARSPLEVETQYF
V gene: TRBV3-1; J gene: TRBJ1-3; CDR3 protein: CASSQDRRGVPTGNTIYF
V gene: TRBV20-1; J gene: TRBJ2-3; CDR3 protein: CSAGDSSTDTQYF
V gene: TRBV10-3; J gene: TRBJ2-7; CDR3 protein: CAISESEGSSYEQYF
V gene: TRBV20-1; J gene: TRBJ2-1; CDR3 protein: CSAEPQGPTNEQFF
V gene: TRBV6-5; J gene: TRBJ1-5; CDR3 protein: CASSLTGSFNQPQHF
V gene: TRBV3-1; J gene: TRBJ2-3; CDR3 protein: CASSQERGDTQYF